The present entry profiles one T cell receptor (beta chain) with its context. CDR3 length: 17 amino acids. V lost 3 bases to trimming and J lost 4 bases, with 18 bases between them. Germline values: CDR1 MDHEN, CDR2 SYDVKM. The sample comes from a study of T-cell reconstitution after alpha-beta-depleted transplantation in children. Unique molecular identifiers were incorporated during preparation of the TCRbeta library. One entry per CDR3 protein results from TCRdb running MiXCR on the PCR reads. The table shows about 240,000 distinct CDR3 sequences, with more than 20% occurring only once. The J gene is TRBJ2-2, the V gene TRBV28, with a weak D call TRBD2 (5 bases). The receptor was derived from a girl aged 2-10 years with Fanconi anemia, due to receive a stem cell transplant. Specimen: PBMCs, collected before TCRalphabeta/CD19-depleted stem cell transplant. The CDR3 spells CASSFSPYGESTGELFF. The CDR3 region has the DNA TGTGCCAGCAGTTTTTCCCCCTACGGGGAGAGCACCGGGGAGCTGTTTTTT.